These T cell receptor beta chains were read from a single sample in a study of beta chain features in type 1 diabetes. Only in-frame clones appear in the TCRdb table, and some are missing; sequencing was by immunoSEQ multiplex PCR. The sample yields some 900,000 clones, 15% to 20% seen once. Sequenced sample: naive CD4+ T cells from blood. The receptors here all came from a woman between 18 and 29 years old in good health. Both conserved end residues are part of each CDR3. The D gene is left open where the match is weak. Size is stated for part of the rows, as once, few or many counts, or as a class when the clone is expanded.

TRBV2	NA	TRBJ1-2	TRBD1	CASSPGTGRGYKDYGYTF	TGTGCCAGCAGTCCCGGGACAGGGAGGGGATATAAGGACTATGGCTACACCTTC
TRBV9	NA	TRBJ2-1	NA	CASSVRSAKVWESSYNEQFF	TGTGCCAGCAGCGTTCGGTCGGCGAAGGTCTGGGAGAGCTCCTACAATGAGCAGTTCTTC
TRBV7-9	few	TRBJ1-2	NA	CASSKAAVGYTF	TGTGCCAGCAGCAAAGCGGCGGTGGGCTACACCTTC
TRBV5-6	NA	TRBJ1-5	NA	CASSFRGQPQHF	TGTGCCAGCAGCTTCAGGGGTCAGCCCCAGCATTTT
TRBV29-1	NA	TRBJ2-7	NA	CSVRGGEYEQYF	TGCAGCGTTAGGGGTGGCGAATACGAGCAGTACTTC
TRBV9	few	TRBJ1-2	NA	CASSVRTFPEGGYTF	TGTGCCAGCAGCGTACGGACATTTCCGGAGGGCGGCTACACCTTC
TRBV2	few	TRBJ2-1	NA	CASKGWGNNEQFF	TGTGCCAGCAAAGGATGGGGAAACAATGAGCAGTTCTTC
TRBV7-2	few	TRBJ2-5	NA	CASSLGSGTAQETQYF	TGTGCCAGCAGCTTAGGATCTGGTACAGCACAAGAGACCCAGTACTTC
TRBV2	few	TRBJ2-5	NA	CASKGGPETQYF	TGTGCCAGCAAGGGGGGACCGGAGACCCAGTACTTC
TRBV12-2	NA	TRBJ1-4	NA	CASRLGRGIGGGIEKLFF	TGTGCAAGTCGCTTAGGACGCGGTATCGGGGGAGGAATTGAAAAACTGTTTTTT
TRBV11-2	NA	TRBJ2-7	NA	CASSPIRGGMKYRYEQYF	TGTGCCAGCAGCCCTATCAGGGGGGGCATGAAGTATCGCTACGAGCAGTACTTC
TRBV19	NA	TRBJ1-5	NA	CASSGQGPQHF	TGTGCCAGTAGTGGCCAGGGGCCCCAGCATTTT
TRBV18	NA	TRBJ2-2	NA	CASSPDQTGELFF	TGTGCCAGCTCACCAGATCAAACCGGGGAGCTGTTTTTT
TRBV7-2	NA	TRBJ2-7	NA	CASSTGGFVYEQYF	TGTGCCAGCAGTACGGGTGGGTTTGTCTACGAGCAGTACTTC
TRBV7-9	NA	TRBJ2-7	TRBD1	CASSHQGAGYEQYF	TGTGCCAGCAGCCATCAGGGGGCGGGGTACGAGCAGTACTTC
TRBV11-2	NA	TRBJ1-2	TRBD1	CASSSIRDRDRGYTF	TGTGCCAGCAGCTCAATCCGGGACAGGGATCGTGGCTACACCTTC
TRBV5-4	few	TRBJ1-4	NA	CASSLDYKAGEKLFF	TGTGCCAGCAGCTTGGATTACAAGGCAGGCGAAAAACTGTTTTTT
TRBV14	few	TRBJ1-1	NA	CASSPTTNTEAFF	TGTGCCAGCAGCCCGACAACGAACACTGAAGCTTTCTTT
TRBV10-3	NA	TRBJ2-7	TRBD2	CAIRQAGDFSEQYF	TGTGCCATCAGGCAAGCGGGGGACTTCTCCGAGCAGTACTTC
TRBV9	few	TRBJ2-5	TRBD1	CASSVTGWETQYF	TGTGCCAGCAGCGTGACAGGGTGGGAGACCCAGTACTTC
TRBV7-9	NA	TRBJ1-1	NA	CASTLYLATEAFF	TGTGCCAGCACTCTTTACCTAGCCACTGAAGCTTTCTTT
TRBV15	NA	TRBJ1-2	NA	CATSRSRTEVNYGYTF	TGTGCCACCAGCAGATCGCGGACAGAAGTAAACTATGGCTACACCTTC
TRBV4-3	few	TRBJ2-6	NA	CASSQGRGSGANVLTF	TGCGCCAGCAGCCAAGGACGCGGTTCTGGGGCCAACGTCCTGACTTTC
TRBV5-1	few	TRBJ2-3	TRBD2	CASSLVVWREGLVPDTQYF	TGCGCCAGCAGCTTGGTCGTATGGCGGGAGGGCCTTGTGCCAGATACGCAGTATTTT
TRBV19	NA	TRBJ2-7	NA	CASNAGTGFHEQYF	TGTGCCAGTAATGCCGGAACAGGGTTCCACGAGCAGTACTTC
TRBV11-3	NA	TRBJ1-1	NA	CASSLGGSNTEAFF	TGTGCCAGCAGCTTAGGGGGCAGCAACACTGAAGCTTTCTTT
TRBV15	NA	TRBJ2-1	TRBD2	CATSTTGTSGNNEQFF	TGTGCCACCAGCACAACCGGGACTAGCGGGAACAATGAGCAGTTCTTC
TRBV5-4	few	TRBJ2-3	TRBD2	CASSPRGEDTDTQYF	TGTGCCAGCAGTCCCCGGGGGGAAGACACAGATACGCAGTATTTT
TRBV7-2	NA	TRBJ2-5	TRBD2	CASSLASGATIGTQYF	TGTGCCAGCAGCTTGGCTAGCGGGGCGACGATCGGGACCCAGTACTTC
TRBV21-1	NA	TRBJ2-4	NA	CASSKQILAGGPGGIQYF	TGTGCCAGCAGCAAACAAATCCTAGCGGGAGGGCCCGGGGGCATTCAGTACTTC
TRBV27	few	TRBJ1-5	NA	CASVRTGGGEPQHF	TGTGCCAGCGTACGGACCGGCGGCGGGGAGCCCCAGCATTTT
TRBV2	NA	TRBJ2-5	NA	CASSEERPETQYF	TGTGCCAGCAGTGAAGAACGTCCGGAGACCCAGTACTTC
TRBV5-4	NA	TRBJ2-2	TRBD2	CASRNGLAGDTGELFF	TGTGCCAGCAGAAACGGCCTAGCGGGGGACACCGGGGAGCTGTTTTTT
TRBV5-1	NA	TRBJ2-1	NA	CATSPITRAHNEQFF	TGCGCCACTTCACCCATTACGAGAGCCCACAATGAGCAGTTCTTC
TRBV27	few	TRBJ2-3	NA	CASSPPQGPQYF	TGTGCCAGCAGTCCCCCACAGGGCCCGCAGTATTTT
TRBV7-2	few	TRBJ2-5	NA	CASSPGPPPETQYF	TGTGCCAGCAGCCCGGGACCCCCCCCAGAGACCCAGTACTTC
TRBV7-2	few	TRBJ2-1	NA	CASSESASAHNEQFF	TGTGCCAGCAGCGAGTCCGCTTCGGCCCACAATGAGCAGTTCTTC
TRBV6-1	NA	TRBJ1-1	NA	CASSEGGNTEAFF	TGTGCCAGCAGTGAGGGTGGGAACACTGAAGCTTTCTTT
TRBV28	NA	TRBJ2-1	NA	CASMETYNEQFF	TGTGCCAGCATGGAAACCTACAATGAGCAGTTCTTC
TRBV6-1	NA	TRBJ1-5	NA	CASRGLGNQPQHF	TGTGCCAGCAGAGGTCTTGGAAATCAGCCCCAGCATTTT
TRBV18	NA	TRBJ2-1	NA	CASSPVYNEQFF	TGTGCCAGCTCCCCTGTGTACAATGAGCAGTTCTTC
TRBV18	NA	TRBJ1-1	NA	CASSPRPSEAFF	TGTGCCAGCTCACCACGGCCGTCTGAAGCTTTCTTT